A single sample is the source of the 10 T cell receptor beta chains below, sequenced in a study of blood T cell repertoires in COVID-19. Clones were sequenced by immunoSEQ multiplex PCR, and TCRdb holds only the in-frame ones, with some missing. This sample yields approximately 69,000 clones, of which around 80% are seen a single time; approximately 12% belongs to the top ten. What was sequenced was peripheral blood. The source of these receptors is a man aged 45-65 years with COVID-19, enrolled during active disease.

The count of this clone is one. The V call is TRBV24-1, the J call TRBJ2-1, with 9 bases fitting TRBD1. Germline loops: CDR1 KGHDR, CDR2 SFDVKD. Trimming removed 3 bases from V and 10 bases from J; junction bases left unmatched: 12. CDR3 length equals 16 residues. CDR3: CATSDPGGQGRDEQFF. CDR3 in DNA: TGTGCCACCAGTGATCCCGGCGGACAGGGGCGGGACGAGCAGTTCTTC.

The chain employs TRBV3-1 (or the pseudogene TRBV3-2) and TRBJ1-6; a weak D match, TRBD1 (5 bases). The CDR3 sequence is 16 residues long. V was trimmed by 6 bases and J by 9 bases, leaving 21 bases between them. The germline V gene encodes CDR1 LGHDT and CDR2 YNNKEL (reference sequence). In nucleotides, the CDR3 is TGTGCCAGCAGTCCTACCGGGGGGAGTTTGGGTTCACCCCTCCACTTT. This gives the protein CASSPTGGSLGSPLHF.

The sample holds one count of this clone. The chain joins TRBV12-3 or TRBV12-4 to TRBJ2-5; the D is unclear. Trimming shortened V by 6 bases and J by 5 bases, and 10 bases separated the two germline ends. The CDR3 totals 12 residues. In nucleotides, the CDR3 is TGTGCCAGCAGCCGCGCCGGGGAGACCCAGTACTTC. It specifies CASSRAGETQYF.

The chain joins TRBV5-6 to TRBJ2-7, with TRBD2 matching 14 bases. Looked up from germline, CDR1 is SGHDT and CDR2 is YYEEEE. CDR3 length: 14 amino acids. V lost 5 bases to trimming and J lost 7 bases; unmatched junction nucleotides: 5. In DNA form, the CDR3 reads TGTGCCAGCAGGACTAGCGGGGGGGCCCAAGAGCAGTACTTC. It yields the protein CASRTSGGAQEQYF.

The CDR3: CASTAGHFNTEAFF. In DNA form, the CDR3 reads TGTGCCAGCACAGCCGGACACTTCAACACTGAAGCTTTCTTT. The chain recombines TRBV25-1 with TRBJ1-1; D might be TRBD1 (5 bases). Trimming took 7 bases from V and 2 from J, leaving 14 bases between them. The germline V gene encodes CDR1 MGHDK and CDR2 SYGVNS. CDR3 length: 14 amino acids.

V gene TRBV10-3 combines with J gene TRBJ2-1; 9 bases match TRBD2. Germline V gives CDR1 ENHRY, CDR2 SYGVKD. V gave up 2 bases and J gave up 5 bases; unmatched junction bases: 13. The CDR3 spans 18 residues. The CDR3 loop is CAISEGASGVPGDNEQFF. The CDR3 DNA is TGTGCCATCAGTGAGGGTGCTAGCGGGGTCCCCGGCGACAATGAGCAGTTCTTC.

This CDR3 is CASSYLAGYEQYF. CDR3 coding DNA: TGTGCCAGCAGTTACCTAGCTGGCTACGAGCAGTACTTC. The rearrangement links TRBV6-5 to TRBJ2-7; D may be TRBD2 (5 bases). The CDR3 contains 13 residues. Looked up from germline, CDR1 is MNHEY and CDR2 is SVGAGI. V lost 2 bases and J lost 3, with 8 bases in between.

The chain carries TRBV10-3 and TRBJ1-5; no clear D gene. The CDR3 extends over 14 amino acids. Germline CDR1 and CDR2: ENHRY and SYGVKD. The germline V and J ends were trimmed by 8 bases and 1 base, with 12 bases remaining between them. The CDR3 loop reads CAIGSSGSNQPQHF. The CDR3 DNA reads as TGTGCCATCGGGAGCAGTGGAAGCAATCAGCCCCAGCATTTT.

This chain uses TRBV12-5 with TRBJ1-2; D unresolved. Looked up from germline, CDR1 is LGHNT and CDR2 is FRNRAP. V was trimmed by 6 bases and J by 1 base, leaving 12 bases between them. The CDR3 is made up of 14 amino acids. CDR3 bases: TGTGCTAGTGGACAGAATCGGAATAACTATGGCTACACCTTC. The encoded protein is CASGQNRNNYGYTF.

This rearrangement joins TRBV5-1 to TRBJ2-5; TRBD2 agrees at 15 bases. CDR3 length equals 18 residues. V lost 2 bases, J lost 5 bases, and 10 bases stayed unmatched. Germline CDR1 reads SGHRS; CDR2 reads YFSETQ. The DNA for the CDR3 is TGCGCCAGCAGCTTTCTTGGACTAGCGGGGGGGCCCGGGGAGACCCAGTACTTC. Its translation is CASSFLGLAGGPGETQYF.